The text below deals with one T cell receptor beta chain. This may stem from a read error, because a much larger clone lies one nucleotide away. This specimen comes from a study of tumor and adjacent non-tumor tissue in lung cancer. The template was RNA from unsorted bulk tissue. More than 3 cm separated this lung sample from the edge of the tumor. There are 14 residues in the CDR3. Germline V CDR1 and CDR2: MDHEN, SYDVKM. A modified ARM-PCR protocol with three rounds of nested PCR amplified TCRbeta. TCRdb re-derived calls from the multiplex PCR reads in MiXCR, one entry per CDR3 protein. Of about 48,000 distinct CDR3 sequences in the sample, roughly two thirds were seen once.

The genes are TRBV28 and TRBJ2-5; tentatively, D is TRBD2 (6 bases). Sequences were obtained from distant non-tumor lung tissue. This clonotype was obtained from a woman aged 65 to 85 with non-small cell lung cancer. The CDR3 reads CASCFGSGKETQYF. The CDR3 nucleotides are TGTGCCAGCTGTTTTGGTAGCGGTAAAGAGACCCAGTACTTC.